The present TCR beta chain was sequenced within a study of graft-versus-host responses after intestinal transplantation. Study overall: Tacrolimus and steroids were given for about 3 years to all recipients after anti-thymocyte globulin induction.

CDR3 length equals 13 residues. Trimming shortened V by 1 base and J by 1 base, and 3 bases separated the two germline ends. CDR1 is SGHVS and CDR2 is FNYEAQ in the germline V gene. Measured with immunoSEQ multiplex PCR; TCRdb has only the in-frame clones, and not every one. The sample includes about 26,000 clones, roughly 87% of them seen just once. On this clone: Antigen: not known.

This sequence originates from a human donor who received an intestinal transplant. The rearrangement joins TRBV7-6 to TRBJ2-3; no clear D gene. This material consisted of unstimulated CD4+ T cells sorted from spleen or lymph node cells, taken before intestinal transplant. The CDR3 loop reads CASSLGGTDTQYF. The CDR3 DNA reads TGTGCCAGCAGCTTAGGGGGCACAGATACGCAGTATTTT.